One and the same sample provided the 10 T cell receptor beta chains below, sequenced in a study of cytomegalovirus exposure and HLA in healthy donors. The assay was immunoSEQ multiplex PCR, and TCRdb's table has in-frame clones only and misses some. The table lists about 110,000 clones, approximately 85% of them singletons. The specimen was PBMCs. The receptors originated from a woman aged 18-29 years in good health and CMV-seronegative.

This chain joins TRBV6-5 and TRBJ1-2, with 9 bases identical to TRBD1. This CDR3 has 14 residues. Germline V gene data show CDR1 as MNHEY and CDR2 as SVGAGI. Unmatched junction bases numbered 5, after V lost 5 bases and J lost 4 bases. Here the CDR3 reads CASSPGTGSYGYTF. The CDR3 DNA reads TGTGCCAGCAGTCCCGGGACAGGGTCCTATGGCTACACCTTC.

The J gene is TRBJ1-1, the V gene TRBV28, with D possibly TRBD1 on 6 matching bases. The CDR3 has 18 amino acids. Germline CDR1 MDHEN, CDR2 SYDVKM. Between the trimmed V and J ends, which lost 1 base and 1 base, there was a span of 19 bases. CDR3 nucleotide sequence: TGTGCCAGCAGTTTATTCCGATTAGGGGGGGAGAGGAACACTGAAGCTTTCTTT. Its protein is CASSLFRLGGERNTEAFF.

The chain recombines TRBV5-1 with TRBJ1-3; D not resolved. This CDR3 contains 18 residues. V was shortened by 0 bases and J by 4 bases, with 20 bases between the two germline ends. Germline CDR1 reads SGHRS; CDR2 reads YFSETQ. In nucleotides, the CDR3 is TGCGCCAGCAGCTTGGCCGGGGTCGGCACGATCCCCGGAAACACCATATATTTT. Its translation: CASSLAGVGTIPGNTIYF.

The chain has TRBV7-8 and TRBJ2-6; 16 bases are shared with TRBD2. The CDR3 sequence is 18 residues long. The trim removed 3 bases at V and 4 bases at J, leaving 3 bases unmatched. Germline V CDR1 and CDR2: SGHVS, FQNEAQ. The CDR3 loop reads CASSLGLAGGIGANVLTF. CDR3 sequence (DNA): TGTGCCAGCAGCTTGGGACTAGCGGGGGGGATCGGGGCCAACGTCCTGACTTTC. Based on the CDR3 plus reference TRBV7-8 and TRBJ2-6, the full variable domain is GAGVSQSPRYKVAKRGQDVALRCDPISGHVSLFWYQQALGQGPEFLTYFQNEAQLDKSGLPSDRFFAERPEGSVSTLKIQRTQQEDSAVYLCASSLGLAGGIGANVLTFGAGSRLTVL.

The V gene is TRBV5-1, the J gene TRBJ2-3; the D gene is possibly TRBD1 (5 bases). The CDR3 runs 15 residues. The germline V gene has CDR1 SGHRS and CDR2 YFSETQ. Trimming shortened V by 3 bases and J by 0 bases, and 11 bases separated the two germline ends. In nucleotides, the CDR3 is TGCGCCAGCAGCTCCGGACATCTGAGCACAGATACGCAGTATTTT. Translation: CASSSGHLSTDTQYF.

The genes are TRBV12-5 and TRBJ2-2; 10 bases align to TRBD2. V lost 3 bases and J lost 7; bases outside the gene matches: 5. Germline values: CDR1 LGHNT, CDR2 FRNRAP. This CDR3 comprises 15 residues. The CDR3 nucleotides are TGTGCTAGTGGTTTAGCGGGGGGGCCTGTCGGGGAGCTGTTTTTT. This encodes CASGLAGGPVGELFF.

The CDR3 bases are TGTGCCAGCAGCTTAGACAGGGAGGAAGCTTTCTTT. It translates to CASSLDREEAFF. J is TRBJ1-1 and V is TRBV11-1; TRBD1 might be the D (6 bases). The CDR3 is 12 residues long. V was pared by 1 base and J by 8 bases, with 8 bases between. Germline loops: CDR1 SGHAT, CDR2 FQDESV (reference sequence).

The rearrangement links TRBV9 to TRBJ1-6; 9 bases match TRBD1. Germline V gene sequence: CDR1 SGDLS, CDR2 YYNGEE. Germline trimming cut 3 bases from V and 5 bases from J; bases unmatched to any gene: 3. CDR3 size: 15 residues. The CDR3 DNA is TGTGCCAGCAGCGCAGGGACAGGGCATAATTCACCCCTCCACTTT. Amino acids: CASSAGTGHNSPLHF.

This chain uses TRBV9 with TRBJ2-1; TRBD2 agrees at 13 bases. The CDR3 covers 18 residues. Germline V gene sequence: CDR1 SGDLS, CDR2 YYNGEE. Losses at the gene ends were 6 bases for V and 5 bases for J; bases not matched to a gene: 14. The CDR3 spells CASTTSGGSINGHNEQFF. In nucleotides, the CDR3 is TGTGCCAGCACGACTAGCGGGGGGTCAATAAACGGCCACAATGAGCAGTTCTTC.

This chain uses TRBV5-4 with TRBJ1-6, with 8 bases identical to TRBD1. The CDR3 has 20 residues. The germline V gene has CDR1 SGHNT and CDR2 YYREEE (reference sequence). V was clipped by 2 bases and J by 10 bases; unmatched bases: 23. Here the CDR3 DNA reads TGTGCCAGCAGCTTCATTTCCGGGACAGGCGTCCCCTTTTTTGAGTCACCCCTCCACTTT. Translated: CASSFISGTGVPFFESPLHF.